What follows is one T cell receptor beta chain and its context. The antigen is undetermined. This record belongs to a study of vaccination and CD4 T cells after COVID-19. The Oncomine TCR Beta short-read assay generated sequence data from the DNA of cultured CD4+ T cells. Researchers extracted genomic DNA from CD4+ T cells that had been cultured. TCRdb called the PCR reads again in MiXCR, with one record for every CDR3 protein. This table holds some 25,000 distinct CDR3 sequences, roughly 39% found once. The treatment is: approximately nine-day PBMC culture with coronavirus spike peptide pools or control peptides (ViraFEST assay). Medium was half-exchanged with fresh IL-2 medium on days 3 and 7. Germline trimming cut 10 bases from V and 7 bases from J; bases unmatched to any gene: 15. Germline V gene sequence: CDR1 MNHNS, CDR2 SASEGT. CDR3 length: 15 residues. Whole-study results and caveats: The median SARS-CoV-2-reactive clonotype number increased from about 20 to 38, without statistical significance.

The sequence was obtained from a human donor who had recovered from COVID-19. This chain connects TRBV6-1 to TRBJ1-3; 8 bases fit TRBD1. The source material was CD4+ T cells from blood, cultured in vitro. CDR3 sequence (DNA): TGTGCCACCATCTTGACAGGGGACCGTGGGAACACCATATATTTT. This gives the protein CATILTGDRGNTIYF.